This T cell receptor (beta chain) came from a study of cytomegalovirus exposure and HLA in healthy donors. Regarding the study as a whole: The dataset shows that most TCR sequences were rare, while some public TCRs occurred in many donors.

13 Jbeta primers and 60 Vbeta primers were used for the PCR. Here immunoSEQ multiplex PCR was the method, and the copy in TCRdb shows in-frame clones only, minus some. The sample contains approximately 150,000 clones, 82% of which appear only once. Germline values: CDR1 ENHRY, CDR2 SYGVKD. Trimming cost V 6 bases and J 0 bases; bases outside gene matches: 8. CDR3 size: 18 residues. With respect to this clone: No antigen is known for it.

The receptor's source is a male donor in good health and CMV-seronegative. The chain uses TRBV10-3 and TRBJ2-1, with TRBD2 identical over 13 bases. The sequenced material came from PBMCs. In DNA form, the CDR3 reads TGTGCCATCAGGGGGGGACTAGCGGGGACCAGCTCCTACAATGAGCAGTTCTTC. This translates into CAIRGGLAGTSSYNEQFF.